A single sample is the source of the 8 T cell receptor beta chains below, sequenced in a study of cytotoxic CD8 clonotypes in ibrutinib-treated CLL. Generated by immunoSEQ multiplex PCR, the TCRdb table keeps only in-frame clones and is missing some. The sample has some 200,000 clones, around 70% seen once. The sequences come from PBMCs, collected after 24 months of ibrutinib treatment. Receptors originate from a human donor with chronic lymphocytic leukemia.

V and J are TRBV6-1 and TRBJ2-7, with a weak D call TRBD1 (5 bases). CDR1 and CDR2 from the germline V gene are MNHNS and SASEGT. CDR3 size: 15 residues. Deletions cut 6 bases from V and 1 base from J, with 16 bases between. The CDR3 bases are TGTGCCAGCAGGAGAGGACAAGTAGGTTCCTACGAGCAGTACTTC. It yields the protein CASRRGQVGSYEQYF.

The chain is built from TRBV2 and TRBJ1-5; D is perhaps TRBD1 (5 bases). CDR1 SNHLY and CDR2 FYNNEI come from the germline V gene. The CDR3 has 13 residues. V lost 6 bases, J lost 3 bases, and 9 bases lay in between. Written as DNA, the CDR3 is TGTGCCAGCAGGGGGGACGTCAATCAGCCCCAGCATTTT. It codes for CASRGDVNQPQHF.

The chain uses TRBV9 and TRBJ2-1; TRBD2 is a possible D gene (5 bases). The germline gives CDR1 SGDLS, CDR2 YYNGEE. The CDR3 runs 14 residues. V was trimmed by 3 bases and J by 8 bases, leaving 15 bases between them. CDR3 loop: CASSASSSDDEQFF. CDR3 bases: TGTGCCAGCAGCGCCTCAAGTAGCGACGATGAGCAGTTCTTC.

V gene TRBV2 combines with J gene TRBJ1-1; 9 nucleotides agree with TRBD1. V lost 6 bases and J lost 4; bases outside the gene matches: 9. Germline CDR1 is SNHLY and CDR2 is FYNNEI. The CDR3 has 15 residues. For the CDR3, the DNA is TGTGCCAGCAGAATAACAGGGGGCGCGAGCACTGAAGCTTTCTTT. This translates into CASRITGGASTEAFF. The whole variable domain, filled in from reference TRBV2 and TRBJ1-1, reads EPEVTQTPSHQVTQMGQEVILRCVPISNHLYFYWYRQILGQKVEFLVSFYNNEISEKSEIFDDQFSVERPDGSNFTLKIRSTKLEDSAMYFCASRITGGASTEAFFGQGTRLTVV.

J is TRBJ2-3 and V is TRBV4-2; tentatively, D is TRBD1 (6 bases). Per the germline V gene, CDR1 is LGHNA and CDR2 is YNFKEQ. The V end was cut by 1 base, the J end by 1 base, with 12 bases between. CDR3 length: 16 residues. The CDR3: CASSQGVQGGTDTQYF. The DNA of the CDR3 is TGTGCCAGCAGCCAAGGGGTACAGGGTGGCACAGATACGCAGTATTTT.

This clone showed up just once. This chain connects TRBV15 to TRBJ2-1; D remains unclear. This CDR3 contains 11 residues. Germline-derived CDR1 and CDR2 are LNHNV and YYDKDF (reference sequence). V lost 4 bases, J lost 8 bases, and 6 bases lay in between. The CDR3 nucleotides are TGTGCCACCAGCATTGAAGATGAGCAGTTCTTC. It codes for CATSIEDEQFF. The full variable domain, its missing parts supplied by reference TRBV15 and TRBJ2-1, is DAMVIQNPRYQVTQFGKPVTLSCSQTLNHNVMYWYQQKSSQAPKLLFHYYDKDFNNEADTPDNFQSRRPNTSFCFLDIRSPGLGDTAMYLCATSIEDEQFFGPGTRLTVL.

V is TRBV5-4 and J is TRBJ2-1; the D gene is possibly TRBD2 (7 bases). The germline CDR1 and CDR2 sequences are SGHNT and YYREEE (reference sequence). Trimming left V 4 bases short and J 6 bases short, with 20 bases between. The CDR3 totals 16 residues. CDR3 loop: CASSLGGGLAVNEQFF. The CDR3, as DNA: TGTGCCAGCAGCCTCGGGGGCGGGCTAGCGGTCAATGAGCAGTTCTTC.

This rearrangement joins TRBV5-1 to TRBJ2-5; 11 nucleotides align to TRBD2. The CDR3 is made up of 18 amino acids. Trimming at V came to 0 bases and at J to 5 bases, leaving 12 bases not matched to a gene. Germline CDR1 reads SGHRS; CDR2 reads YFSETQ. The CDR3 DNA is TGCGCCAGCAGCTTGGACTTAGCGGGAGGGCCGGTTGGGGAGACCCAGTACTTC. It specifies CASSLDLAGGPVGETQYF.